Shown below are 30 T cell receptor beta chains from a single sample sequenced in a study of blood T cells in healthy people across ages. Then a second PCR, running roughly 7 to 11 cycles, was carried out with a sample-barcoded 5' primer and a J-beta primer mix. MiXCR, run by TCRdb on the 5' RACE reads, gives a single entry per CDR3 protein. The sample lists approximately 2,000,000 distinct CDR3 sequences, about two fifths seen once, with 20% to 25% in the top ten. Material for sequencing was blood. These receptors were taken from a human donor in good health.

This clonotype was counted only a few times. The chain links TRBV11-2 to TRBJ1-2; perhaps TRBD1 as D (5 bases). V lost 2 bases, J lost 8 bases, and 18 bases lay in between. Per germline, CDR1 SGHAT and CDR2 FQNNGV. The CDR3 is made up of 15 amino acids. DNA for the CDR3: TGTGCCAGCAGCTTATTCGATGAGGGACTTAGCGGCTACACCTTC. Translating gives CASSLFDEGLSGYTF.

The V gene is TRBV5-1, the J gene TRBJ1-4; 12 bases are shared with TRBD1. Germline CDR1 is SGHRS and CDR2 is YFSETQ. With V trimmed by 4 bases and J by 8 bases, 15 bases remained unmatched. There are 18 residues in the CDR3. CDR3 sequence: CASSPLIPGQGAPEKLFF. The DNA for the CDR3 is TGCGCCAGCAGCCCCCTTATACCGGGACAGGGGGCGCCCGAAAAACTGTTTTTT.

This chain links TRBV6-2 or TRBV6-3 with TRBJ2-7, with D perhaps TRBD1 or TRBD2 (6 bases each). The CDR3 sequence is 12 residues long. Trimming pared 10 bases from V and 3 bases from J, leaving 13 bases between. CDR1 MNHEY and CDR2 SVGEGT come from the germline V gene. CDR3: CATTGGSYEQYF. CDR3 nucleotides: TGTGCCACCACCGGGGGCAGCTACGAGCAGTACTTC.

The table lists this clonotype with a count of one. This chain joins TRBV12-3 or TRBV12-4 and TRBJ1-2; D is uncertain. The V end was cut by 7 bases, the J end by 6 bases, with 21 bases between. The CDR3 is made up of 15 amino acids. CDR3 DNA: TGTGCCAGCACCTTTTGGAGTGTTCGGGGAAATGGCTACACCTTC. It translates to CASTFWSVRGNGYTF.

This clonotype was detected only a few times. This chain links TRBV15 with TRBJ2-6; no definite D call. The CDR3 spans 16 residues. Germline lookup yields CDR1 LNHNV and CDR2 YYDKDF (reference sequence). Trimming removed 0 bases at V and 4 bases at J, with 10 bases between. Here the CDR3 reads CATSRDPMIGANVLTF. The CDR3 DNA reads TGTGCCACCAGCAGAGATCCGATGATAGGGGCCAACGTCCTGACTTTC.

The J gene is TRBJ2-5, the V gene TRBV29-1; D is uncertain. Germline CDR1 is SQVTM and CDR2 is ANQGSEA. The ends were cut back, 4 bases at V and 0 bases at J, with 6 bases in the middle. This CDR3 is 12 amino acids long. The CDR3 here is CSVGANQETQYF. The DNA for the CDR3 is TGCAGCGTTGGGGCCAACCAAGAGACCCAGTACTTC.

This clonotype has a count of ten or more. This sequence joins TRBV7-2 and TRBJ2-7; D unresolved. Trimming stripped 0 bases from V and 4 bases from J, with 7 bases between. Germline V lookup: CDR1 SGHTA, CDR2 FQGNSA. The CDR3 runs to 13 residues. Here the CDR3 reads CASSLAFRYEQYF. CDR3 nucleotide sequence: TGTGCCAGCAGCTTAGCCTTCAGATACGAGCAGTACTTC.

This clonotype was seen only a few times. CDR3 in amino acids: CATSGYDPYEQYF. The DNA of the CDR3 is TGTGCCACCAGTGGTTATGATCCCTACGAGCAGTACTTC. The chain links TRBV24-1 to TRBJ2-7, with unresolved D. The CDR3 covers 13 residues. The germline CDR1 and CDR2 sequences are KGHDR and SFDVKD. The V gene lost 5 bases and the J gene lost 2 bases, with 9 bases spanning the gap.

V is TRBV7-2 and J is TRBJ2-6; TRBD1 matches at 11 bases. Trimming removed 2 bases from V and 4 bases from J; junction bases left unmatched: 7. This CDR3 is built from 18 residues. Germline CDR1 is SGHTA and CDR2 is FQGNSA. The CDR3 bases are TGTGCCAGCAGCTTAAGGACAGGGGGCGCGGGAGGGGCCAACGTCCTGACTTTC. Residues: CASSLRTGGAGGANVLTF.

The chain carries TRBV11-2 and TRBJ2-1; 16 bases map to TRBD2. This CDR3 spans 21 amino acids. The J segment lost 4 bases and the V segment lost 1 base, leaving 13 bases of the junction unmatched. Germline V CDR1 and CDR2: SGHAT, FQNNGV. The CDR3 DNA follows: TGTGCCAGCAGCTTAGTAGGGACTAGCGGGGGGGGTATACATACTTACAATGAGCAGTTCTTC. Residues: CASSLVGTSGGGIHTYNEQFF.

This clonotype was observed a few times. The V gene is TRBV7-9, the J gene TRBJ2-3; D is unclear. Trimming stripped 1 base from V and 6 bases from J, with 5 bases between. Germline values: CDR1 SEHNR, CDR2 FQNEAQ (reference sequence). CDR3 length equals 12 residues. CDR3 nucleotide sequence: TGTGCCAGCAGCTTAGAGGACGATACGCAGTATTTT. Encoded protein: CASSLEDDTQYF. The full variable domain, with the rest looked up from reference TRBV7-9 and TRBJ2-3, is DTGVSQNPRHKITKRGQNVTFRCDPISEHNRLYWYRQTLGQGPEFLTYFQNEAQLEKSRLLSDRFSAERPKGSFSTLEIQRTEQGDSAMYLCASSLEDDTQYFGPGTRLTVL.

The chain has TRBV5-1 and TRBJ2-2; TRBD1 matches at 8 bases. The CDR3 extends over 17 amino acids. The V segment lost 5 bases and the J segment 0 bases; nucleotides outside the gene matches: 9. CDR1 and CDR2 from the germline V gene are SGHRS and YFSETQ. CDR3 sequence: CASRSGTGGPNTGELFF. CDR3 nucleotides: TGCGCCAGCAGATCTGGGACAGGCGGACCGAACACCGGGGAGCTGTTTTTT.

This clonotype has only a few counts. This chain links TRBV7-6 with TRBJ2-3; D is possibly TRBD2 (6 bases). The V end was cut by 1 base, the J end by 8 bases, with 19 bases between. The CDR3 extends over 16 amino acids. Germline CDR1 SGHVS, CDR2 FNYEAQ. CDR3 DNA: TGTGCCAGCAGCTTAGGAAGTTCAGGGATGGAGGGTACGCAGTATTTT. It specifies CASSLGSSGMEGTQYF.

A few counts support this clonotype. A junction boundary mismatches the germline segment, possibly from a read error. The J gene is TRBJ2-2, the V gene TRBV7-2; tentatively, D is TRBD2 (6 bases). The CDR3 has 15 amino acids. CDR1 SGHTA and CDR2 FQGNSA come from the germline V gene. The CDR3 here is CAGSPMTRYTGELFF. The CDR3, as DNA: TGTGCCGGCAGCCCCATGACTAGATACACCGGGGAGCTGTTTTTT.

The CDR3: CSVEDWGSSSYNEQFF. In nucleotides, the CDR3 is TGCAGCGTTGAAGATTGGGGCTCGAGCTCCTACAATGAGCAGTTCTTC. The chain joins TRBV29-1 to TRBJ2-1; possibly TRBD1 for D (5 bases). The CDR3 is 16 residues long. The germline V and J ends were trimmed by 0 bases and 0 bases, with 12 bases remaining between them. Germline CDR1 SQVTM, CDR2 ANQGSEA.

This clonotype turned up a few times. The genes are TRBV7-2 and TRBJ1-5; 8 nucleotides agree with TRBD1. Germline assignment: CDR1 SGHTA and CDR2 FQGNSA. The V gene end was trimmed by 1 base and the J gene end by 15 bases; junction bases not matched to a gene: 5. The CDR3 spans 12 residues. The CDR3 is CASSLEAGGLHF. The CDR3 DNA follows: TGTGCCAGCAGCTTAGAGGCAGGGGGCTTGCATTTT.

In its sample, this clonotype was seen many times. The V call is TRBV18, the J call TRBJ1-1; D possibly corresponds to TRBD1 (5 bases). Trimming took off 8 bases at V and 1 base at J, with 14 bases between the two ends. Germline lookup yields CDR1 KGHSH and CDR2 LQKENI. This CDR3 spans 14 amino acids. The CDR3 nucleotides read TGTGCCAGCAGCCCCCGGGGGACGAACACTGAAGCTTTCTTT. Protein sequence: CASSPRGTNTEAFF.

J is TRBJ1-2 and V is TRBV9; 9 bases map to TRBD1. The CDR3 spans 16 residues. Germline assignment: CDR1 SGDLS and CDR2 YYNGEE. J gave up 6 bases and V 2 bases, and 11 bases lay outside the gene matches. The CDR3 sequence is CASSVTNRGQGDGYTF. CDR3 coding DNA: TGTGCCAGCAGCGTCACCAACAGGGGGCAGGGAGATGGCTACACCTTC.

This clonotype was detected only a few times. The V and J genes are TRBV5-1 and TRBJ2-2, with TRBD2 as a possible D gene (6 bases). Between the trimmed V and J ends, which lost 7 bases and 3 bases, there was a span of 16 bases. Germline V gene lookup returns CDR1 SGHRS and CDR2 YFSETQ. This CDR3 is built from 15 residues. The CDR3 bases are TGCGCCAGCGGGTACGGAGGGGCCGACACCGGGGAGCTGTTTTTT. Residues: CASGYGGADTGELFF.

As for this clonotype: This may stem from a read error, because a much larger clone lies one nucleotide away. The chain recombines TRBV27 with TRBJ2-6; possible D gene TRBD1, 5 bases. The length of the CDR3 is 13 residues. Looked up from germline, CDR1 is MNHEY and CDR2 is SMNVEV (reference sequence). The CDR3 bases are TGTGCCAGCACCTACTCTGGGGCCGACGTCCTGACTTTC. Its translation: CASTYSGADVLTF.

In this sample, this clonotype turned up a few times. The rearrangement uses TRBV25-1 and TRBJ1-2, with D maybe TRBD1 (5 bases). CDR1 and CDR2 from the germline V gene are MGHDK and SYGVNS. The CDR3 has 12 amino acids. The V end lost 4 bases, the J end lost 7 bases, and 10 bases lay between the germline ends. CDR3 bases: TGTGCCAGCAGTGGGGGCTTCGGTGGCTACACCTTC. This gives the protein CASSGGFGGYTF.

J is TRBJ2-4 and V is TRBV7-9; TRBD1 aligns across 8 bases. The V segment lost 2 bases and the J segment 6 bases; nucleotides outside the gene matches: 3. The CDR3 runs to 14 residues. CDR1 SEHNR and CDR2 FQNEAQ come from the germline V gene (reference sequence). The CDR3 DNA is TGTGCCAGCAGCTTATTAGGGACAGGAAACATTCAGTACTTC. It codes for CASSLLGTGNIQYF.

This clonotype was counted only a few times. The CDR3 sequence: CASSRGTRKQETQYF. The CDR3 nucleotides read TGTGCCAGCAGCCGAGGGACCCGGAAACAAGAGACCCAGTACTTC. The chain joins TRBV6-2 or TRBV6-3 to TRBJ2-5, with D perhaps TRBD1 or TRBD2 (5 bases each). CDR1 is MNHEY and CDR2 is SVGEGT in the germline V gene. The CDR3 has 15 residues. V was pared by 6 bases and J by 2 bases, with 16 bases between.

This clonotype was counted once. The CDR3 loop reads CASSQGWRGTYEQFF. For the CDR3, the DNA is TGCGCCAGCAGCCAGGGGTGGCGGGGGACCTACGAGCAGTTCTTC. The chain has TRBV4-3 and TRBJ2-1, with 7 bases that match TRBD2. In germline, CDR1 is LGHNA, CDR2 YSLEER. The length of the CDR3 is 15 residues. With 3 bases clipped from V and 10 bases from J, the junction kept 12 bases outside the gene matches.

A remark on this clonotype: A read error may account for a junction end that differs from germline. This chain joins TRBV20-1 and TRBJ2-1; D unclear. CDR1 and CDR2 (germline): DFQATT, SNEGSKA (reference sequence). The CDR3 has 13 amino acids. The CDR3 here is CNASGGTYNEQFF. CDR3 nucleotides: TGCAATGCTAGTGGCGGTACCTACAATGAGCAGTTCTTC.

There are a few counts of this clonotype. This chain uses TRBV20-1 with TRBJ2-1; D is uncertain. The ends were cut back, 4 bases at V and 8 bases at J, with 6 bases in the middle. The CDR3 loop spans 10 amino acids. Germline lookup yields CDR1 DFQATT and CDR2 SNEGSKA (reference sequence). In DNA form, the CDR3 reads TGCAGTGCTAAGAGAGATGAGCAGTTCTTC. Amino acids: CSAKRDEQFF.

The rearrangement uses TRBV2 and TRBJ1-2, with D possibly TRBD1 on 6 matching bases. Germline CDR1 and CDR2: SNHLY and FYNNEI. V lost 7 bases to trimming and J lost 8 bases, with 14 bases between them. The CDR3 runs to 12 residues. The CDR3 loop reads CASNRGGTGYTF. DNA of the CDR3: TGTGCCAGCAATAGGGGGGGGACGGGCTACACCTTC.

This sequence joins TRBV30 and TRBJ2-3; perhaps TRBD2 as D (5 bases). V was trimmed by 0 bases and J by 5 bases, leaving 6 bases between them. In germline, CDR1 is GTSNPN, CDR2 SVGIG (reference sequence). CDR3 size: 12 residues. The CDR3 sequence is CAWSVRGDTQYF. The DNA for the CDR3 is TGTGCCTGGAGTGTACGGGGAGATACGCAGTATTTT.

The rearrangement uses TRBV7-2 and TRBJ2-3; D is unclear. Germline values: CDR1 SGHTA, CDR2 FQGNSA. The CDR3 is 13 amino acids. Trimming cost V 6 bases and J 4 bases, with 11 bases left between them. CDR3 protein: CTSSPRAADTQYF. In DNA form, the CDR3 reads TGTACCAGCAGTCCACGGGCAGCAGATACGCAGTATTTT.

The V and J genes are TRBV19 and TRBJ2-4; D not certain. The DNA end lines up better with TRBJ2-7; the J call may be wrong. Per the germline V gene, CDR1 is LNHDA and CDR2 is SQIVND (reference sequence). The CDR3 is 14 amino acids. CDR3 DNA: TGTGCCAGTAGTATAGGGGATGGCTCCTACGAGCAGTACTTC. It is translated as CASSIGDGSYEQYF.